The 3 T cell receptor beta chains presented below share a single source sample, sequenced in a study of blood T cells in healthy people across ages. The authors ran a second PCR of 7 to 11 cycles using a sample-barcoded 5' primer and a J-beta primer mix. TCRdb recomputed calls from the 5' RACE reads with MiXCR, one row per CDR3 protein. The sample has roughly 1.5 million distinct CDR3 sequences; roughly 43% are singletons. The sequencing input was blood. Every receptor here comes from a woman younger than 35 in good health.

V usage is TRBV3-1 and J usage is TRBJ1-2; tentative D call: TRBD1 (5 bases). The V end was cut by 0 bases, the J end by 2 bases, with 13 bases between. CDR1 LGHDT and CDR2 YNNKEL come from the germline V gene (reference sequence). This CDR3 comprises 16 residues. In DNA, the CDR3 is TGTGCCAGCAGCCAAGATCGGCGGGGCGTGAACTATGGCTACACCTTC. Translating gives CASSQDRRGVNYGYTF.

This clonotype was counted a single time. Written as DNA, the CDR3 is TGTGCCAGCAGTTACTCCTCACTAGGGCCCTATGGCTACACCTTC. As protein: CASSYSSLGPYGYTF. V and J are TRBV6-5 and TRBJ1-2, with unresolved D. Germline CDR1 and CDR2: MNHEY and SVGAGI. The CDR3 is made up of 15 amino acids. V lost 0 bases and J 4 bases, leaving 12 bases between the germline ends.

The V gene is TRBV7-9, the J gene TRBJ2-4; D call uncertain. Per the germline V gene, CDR1 is SEHNR and CDR2 is FQNEAQ (reference sequence). The CDR3 consists of 14 residues. Trimming removed 7 bases at V and 8 bases at J, with 18 bases between. The CDR3 protein is CASNFGRPMDIQYF. The CDR3 nucleotides read TGTGCCAGCAACTTTGGGCGGCCAATGGACATTCAGTACTTC.